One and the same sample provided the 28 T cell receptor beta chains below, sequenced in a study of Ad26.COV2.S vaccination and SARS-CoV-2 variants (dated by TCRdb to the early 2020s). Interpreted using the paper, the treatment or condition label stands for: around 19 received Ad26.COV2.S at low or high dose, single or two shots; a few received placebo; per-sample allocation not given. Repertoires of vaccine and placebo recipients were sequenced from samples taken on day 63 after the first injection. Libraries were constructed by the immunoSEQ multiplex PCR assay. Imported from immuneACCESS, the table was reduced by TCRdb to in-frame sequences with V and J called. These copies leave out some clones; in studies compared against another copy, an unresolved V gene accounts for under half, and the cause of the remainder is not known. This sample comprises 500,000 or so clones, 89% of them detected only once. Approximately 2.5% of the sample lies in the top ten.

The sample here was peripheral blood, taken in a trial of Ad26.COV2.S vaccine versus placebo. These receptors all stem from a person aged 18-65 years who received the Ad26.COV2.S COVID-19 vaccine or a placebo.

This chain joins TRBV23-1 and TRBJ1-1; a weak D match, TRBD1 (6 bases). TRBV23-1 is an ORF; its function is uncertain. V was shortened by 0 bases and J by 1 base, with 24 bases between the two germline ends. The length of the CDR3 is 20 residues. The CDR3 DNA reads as TGCGCCAGCAGTCAATCGATAGCTTGTAGGGGGAAGTCGGAGAACACTGAAGCTTTCTTT. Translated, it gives CASSQSIACRGKSENTEAFF.

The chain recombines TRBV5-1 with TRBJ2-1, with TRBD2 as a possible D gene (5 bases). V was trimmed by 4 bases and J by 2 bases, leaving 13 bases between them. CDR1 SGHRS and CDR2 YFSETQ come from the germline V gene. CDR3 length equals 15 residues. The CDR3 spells CASSPPGGTYNEQFF. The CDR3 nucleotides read TGCGCCAGCAGCCCCCCCGGAGGTACCTACAATGAGCAGTTCTTC. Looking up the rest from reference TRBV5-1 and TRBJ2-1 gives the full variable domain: KAGVTQTPRYLIKTRGQQVTLSCSPISGHRSVSWYQQTPGQGLQFLFEYFSETQRNKGNFPGRFSGRQFSNSRSEMNVSTLELGDSALYLCASSPPGGTYNEQFFGPGTRLTVL.

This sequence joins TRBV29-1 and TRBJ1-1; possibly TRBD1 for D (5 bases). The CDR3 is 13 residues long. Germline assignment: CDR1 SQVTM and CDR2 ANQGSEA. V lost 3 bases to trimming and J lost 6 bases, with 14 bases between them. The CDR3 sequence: CSVEPGNGAEAFF. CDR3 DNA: TGCAGCGTTGAGCCAGGGAATGGGGCTGAAGCTTTCTTT. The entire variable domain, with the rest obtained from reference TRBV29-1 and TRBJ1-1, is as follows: SAVISQKPSRDICQRGTSLTIQCQVDSQVTMMFWYRQQPGQSLTLIATANQGSEATYESGFVIDKFPISRPNLTFSTLTVSNMSPEDSSIYLCSVEPGNGAEAFFGQGTRLTVV.

The CDR3 bases are TGTGCCAGCTCACAACAGGGGGGCTATGGCTACACCTTC. It is translated as CASSQQGGYGYTF. V and J are TRBV18 and TRBJ1-2, with 8 nucleotides matching TRBD1. With 4 bases clipped from V and 4 bases from J, the junction kept 2 bases outside the gene matches. CDR3 length: 13 amino acids. Per germline, CDR1 KGHSH and CDR2 LQKENI.

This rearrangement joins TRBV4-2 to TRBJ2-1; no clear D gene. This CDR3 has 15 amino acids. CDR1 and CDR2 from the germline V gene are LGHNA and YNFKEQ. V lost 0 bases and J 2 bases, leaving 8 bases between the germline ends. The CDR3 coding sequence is TGTGCCAGCAGCCAAGAAGAATCACCCTACAATGAGCAGTTCTTC. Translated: CASSQEESPYNEQFF.

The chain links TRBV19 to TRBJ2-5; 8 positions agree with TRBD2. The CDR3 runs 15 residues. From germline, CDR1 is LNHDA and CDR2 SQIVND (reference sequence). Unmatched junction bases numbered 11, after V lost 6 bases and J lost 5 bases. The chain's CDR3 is CASRTTGGPGETQYF. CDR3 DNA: TGTGCCAGTAGGACAACGGGAGGGCCGGGGGAGACCCAGTACTTC.

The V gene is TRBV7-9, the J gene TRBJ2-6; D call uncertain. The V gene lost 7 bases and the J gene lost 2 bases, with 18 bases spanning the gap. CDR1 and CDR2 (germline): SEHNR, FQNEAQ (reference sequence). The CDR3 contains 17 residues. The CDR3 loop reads CASKYIAKGAGANVLTF. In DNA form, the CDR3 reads TGTGCCAGCAAATATATAGCTAAGGGCGCTGGGGCCAACGTCCTGACTTTC.

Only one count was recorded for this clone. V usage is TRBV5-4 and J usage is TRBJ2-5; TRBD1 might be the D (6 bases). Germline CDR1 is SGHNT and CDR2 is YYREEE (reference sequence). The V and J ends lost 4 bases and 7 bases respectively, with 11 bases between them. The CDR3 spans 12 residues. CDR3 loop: CASSGLGGTQYF. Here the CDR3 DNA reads TGTGCCAGCAGCGGATTAGGGGGGACCCAGTACTTC.

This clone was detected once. The CDR3 nucleotides read TGTGCCAGCAGCTTAGACCGACTAGCGGGGGCGGAGACCCAGTACTTC. Translating gives CASSLDRLAGAETQYF. The chain couples TRBV7-3 to TRBJ2-5; 12 positions match TRBD2. The CDR3 loop spans 16 amino acids. With 2 bases clipped from V and 5 bases from J, the junction kept 6 bases outside the gene matches. Germline CDR1 reads SGHTA; CDR2 reads FQGTGA.

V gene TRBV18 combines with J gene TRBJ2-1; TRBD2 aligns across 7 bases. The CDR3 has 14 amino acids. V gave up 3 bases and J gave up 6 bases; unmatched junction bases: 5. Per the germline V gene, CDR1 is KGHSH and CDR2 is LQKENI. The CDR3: CASSPGLTLNEQFF. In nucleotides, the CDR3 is TGTGCCAGCTCACCGGGACTAACTCTCAATGAGCAGTTCTTC.

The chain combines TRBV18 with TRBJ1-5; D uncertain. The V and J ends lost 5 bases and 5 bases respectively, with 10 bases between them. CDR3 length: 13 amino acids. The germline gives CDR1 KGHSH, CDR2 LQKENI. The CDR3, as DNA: TGTGCCAGCTCAACCTACTCCGATCAGCCCCAGCATTTT. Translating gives CASSTYSDQPQHF.

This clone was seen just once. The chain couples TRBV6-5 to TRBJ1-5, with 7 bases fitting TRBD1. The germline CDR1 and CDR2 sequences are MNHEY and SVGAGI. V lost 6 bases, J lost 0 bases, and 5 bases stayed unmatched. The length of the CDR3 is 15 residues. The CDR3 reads CASREGQYSNQPQHF. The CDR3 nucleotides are TGTGCCAGCAGAGAGGGACAGTATAGCAATCAGCCCCAGCATTTT.

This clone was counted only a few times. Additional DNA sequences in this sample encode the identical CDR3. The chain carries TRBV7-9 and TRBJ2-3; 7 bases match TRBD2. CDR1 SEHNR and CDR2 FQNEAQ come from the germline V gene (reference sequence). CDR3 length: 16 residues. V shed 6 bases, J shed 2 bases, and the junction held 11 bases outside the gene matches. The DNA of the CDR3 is TGTGCCAGCAGTTACCTGGCTAGCGGATACACAGATACGCAGTATTTT. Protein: CASSYLASGYTDTQYF.

CDR3 sequence: CASSSDRAGEKLFF. For the CDR3, the DNA is TGTGCCAGTAGTTCCGACAGGGCAGGTGAAAAACTGTTTTTT. The chain employs TRBV19 and TRBJ1-4; 7 bases line up with TRBD1. The CDR3 is 14 amino acids. Germline CDR1 LNHDA, CDR2 SQIVND (reference sequence). After removal of 5 bases from V and 7 bases from J, the junction contained 7 bases not matched to a gene.

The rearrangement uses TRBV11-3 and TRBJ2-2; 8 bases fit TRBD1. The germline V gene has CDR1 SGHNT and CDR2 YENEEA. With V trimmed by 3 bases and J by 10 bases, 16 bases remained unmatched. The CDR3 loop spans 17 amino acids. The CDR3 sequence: CASSLRQGKDFRVELFF. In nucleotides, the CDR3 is TGTGCCAGCAGCTTGCGACAGGGGAAGGACTTTCGTGTGGAGCTGTTTTTT.

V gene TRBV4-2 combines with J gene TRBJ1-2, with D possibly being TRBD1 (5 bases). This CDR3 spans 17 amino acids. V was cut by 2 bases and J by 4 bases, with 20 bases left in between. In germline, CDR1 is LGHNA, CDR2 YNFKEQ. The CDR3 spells CASSQRYSGAGLYGYTF. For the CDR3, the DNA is TGTGCCAGCAGCCAACGGTACAGTGGGGCAGGGCTCTATGGCTACACCTTC.

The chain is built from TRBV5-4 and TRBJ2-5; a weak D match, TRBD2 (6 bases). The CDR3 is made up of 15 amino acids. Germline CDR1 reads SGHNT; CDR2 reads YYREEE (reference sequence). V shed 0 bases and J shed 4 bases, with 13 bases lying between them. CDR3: CASSLAGTGVETQYF. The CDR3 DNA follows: TGTGCCAGCAGCTTGGCCGGAACGGGAGTAGAGACCCAGTACTTC.

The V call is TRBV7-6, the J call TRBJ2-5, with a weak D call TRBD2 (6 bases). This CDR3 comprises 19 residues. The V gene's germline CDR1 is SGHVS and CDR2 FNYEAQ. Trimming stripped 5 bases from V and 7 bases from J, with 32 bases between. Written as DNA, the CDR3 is TGTGCCAGCAGCGCCCGGACGGGAAAAAGTACAGGAGGGAAGGGGACCCAGTACTTC. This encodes CASSARTGKSTGGKGTQYF. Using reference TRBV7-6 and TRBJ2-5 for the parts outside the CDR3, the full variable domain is GAGVSQSPRYKVTKRGQDVALRCDPISGHVSLYWYRQALGQGPEFLTYFNYEAQQDKSGLPNDRFSAERPEGSISTLTIQRTEQRDSAMYRCASSARTGKSTGGKGTQYFGPGTRLLVL.

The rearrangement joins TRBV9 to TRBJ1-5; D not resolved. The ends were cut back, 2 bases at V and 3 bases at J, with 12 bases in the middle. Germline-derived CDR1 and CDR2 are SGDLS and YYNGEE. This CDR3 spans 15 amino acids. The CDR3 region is CASSVGPINNQPQHF. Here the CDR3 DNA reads TGTGCCAGCAGCGTTGGCCCCATAAACAATCAGCCCCAGCATTTT.

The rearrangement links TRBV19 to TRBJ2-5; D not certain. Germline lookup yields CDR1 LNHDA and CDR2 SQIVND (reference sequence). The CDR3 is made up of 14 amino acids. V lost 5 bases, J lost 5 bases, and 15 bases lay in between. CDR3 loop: CASSPTWGGETQYF. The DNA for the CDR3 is TGTGCCAGTAGTCCTACCTGGGGTGGGGAGACCCAGTACTTC.

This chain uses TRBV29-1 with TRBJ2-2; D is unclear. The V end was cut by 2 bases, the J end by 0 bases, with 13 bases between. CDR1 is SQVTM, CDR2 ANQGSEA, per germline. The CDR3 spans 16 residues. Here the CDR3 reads CSVESTRVSNTGELFF. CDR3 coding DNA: TGCAGCGTTGAATCCACAAGGGTTTCGAACACCGGGGAGCTGTTTTTT.

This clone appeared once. DNA for the CDR3: TGTGCCAGCAGCTTCAGGGTGGACTATGGCTACACCTTC. This encodes CASSFRVDYGYTF. J is TRBJ1-2 and V is TRBV7-2, with a weak D call TRBD1 (5 bases). Germline values: CDR1 SGHTA, CDR2 FQGNSA. Trimming left V 3 bases short and J 3 bases short, with 8 bases between. The CDR3 extends over 13 amino acids.

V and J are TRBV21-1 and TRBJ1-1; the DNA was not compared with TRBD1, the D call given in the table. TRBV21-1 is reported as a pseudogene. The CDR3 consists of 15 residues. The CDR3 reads CASSNESQPNTEAFF. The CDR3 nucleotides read TGTGCCAGCAGCAATGAGTCACAGCCGAACACTGAAGCTTTCTTT.

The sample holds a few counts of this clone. CDR3: CASSHLGVRYEQYF. The CDR3 DNA reads as TGTGCCAGCAGCCACTTGGGCGTCCGCTACGAGCAGTACTTC. The gene calls are TRBV5-8 and TRBJ2-7, with unresolved D. The germline CDR1 and CDR2 sequences are SGHTS and YDEGEE. The CDR3 contains 14 residues. The V end lost 4 bases, the J end lost 3 bases, and 14 bases lay between the germline ends.

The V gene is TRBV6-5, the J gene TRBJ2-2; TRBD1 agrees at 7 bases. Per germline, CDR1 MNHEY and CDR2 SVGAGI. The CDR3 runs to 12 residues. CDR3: CATGENTGELFF. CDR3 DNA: TGTGCTACAGGGGAGAACACCGGGGAGCTGTTTTTT.

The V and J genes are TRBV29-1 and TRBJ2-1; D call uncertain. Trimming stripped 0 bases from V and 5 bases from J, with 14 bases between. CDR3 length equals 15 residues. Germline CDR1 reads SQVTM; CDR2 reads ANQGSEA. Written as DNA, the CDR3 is TGCAGCGTTGAAGATCATTCGGGTCTCGACAATGAGCAGTTCTTC. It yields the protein CSVEDHSGLDNEQFF.

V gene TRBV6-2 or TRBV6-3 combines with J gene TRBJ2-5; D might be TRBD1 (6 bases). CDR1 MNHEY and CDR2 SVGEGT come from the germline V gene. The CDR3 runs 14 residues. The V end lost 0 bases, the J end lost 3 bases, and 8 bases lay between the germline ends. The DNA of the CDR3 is TGTGCCAGCAGTTACTCAAGGGGGAAAGAGACCCAGTACTTC. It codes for CASSYSRGKETQYF.

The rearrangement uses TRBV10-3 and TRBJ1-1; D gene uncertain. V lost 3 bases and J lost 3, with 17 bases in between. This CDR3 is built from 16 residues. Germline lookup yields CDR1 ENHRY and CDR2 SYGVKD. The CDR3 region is CAISESLGVGHTEAFF. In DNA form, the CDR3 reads TGTGCCATCAGTGAATCGTTGGGTGTAGGCCACACTGAAGCTTTCTTT.